This T cell receptor (beta chain) was obtained from a study of early T cells in non-severe SARS-CoV-2 infection. Turning to the study itself: Bulk RNA isolated from unsorted whole blood underwent sequencing; chains were not paired.

The TCR library protocol was used to attach unique molecular identifiers. These identifiers were attached to individual cDNA molecules. TCRdb used MiXCR to reprocess the 5' RACE reads, holding one entry per CDR3 protein. Altogether about 60,000 distinct CDR3 sequences are present, over 9% being singletons, with the ten largest covering roughly 3%. V shed 4 bases and J 8 bases; nucleotides not matched to a gene: 6. Looked up from germline, CDR1 is KGHSH and CDR2 is LQKENI. This CDR3 has 15 amino acids. This clonotype was recorded a few times. Sequenced here: whole blood, sampled at baseline. The clonotype comes from an adult who was a healthcare worker with PCR-confirmed SARS-CoV-2 infection or an uninfected control (not recorded which). The rearrangement joins TRBV18 to TRBJ2-1; 12 nucleotides agree with TRBD2. CDR3: CASSLVRLAGDEQFF. DNA of the CDR3: TGTGCCAGCTCACTCGTTCGACTAGCGGGGGATGAGCAGTTCTTC.